Below, 9 T cell receptor beta chains from the same sample are listed, as sequenced in a study of blood T cell repertoires in COVID-19. Produced via immunoSEQ multiplex PCR; TCRdb's table is partial and in-frame only. The sample records roughly 150,000 clones, around 86% being singletons. The sequencing sample was made of peripheral blood. These receptors were collected from an elderly man with acute or convalescent COVID-19.

The chain recombines TRBV10-1 with TRBJ2-7, with a tentative D call TRBD1 (6 bases). The CDR3 has 13 residues. V lost 5 bases and J 2 bases, leaving 10 bases between the germline ends. The germline V gene encodes CDR1 WNHNN and CDR2 SYGVQD (reference sequence). CDR3 DNA: TGCGCCAGCAGTCAGGGGACCCCCTACGAGCAGTACTTC. Its protein is CASSQGTPYEQYF.

This chain connects TRBV24-1 to TRBJ2-5; 10 bases are shared with TRBD2. The V gene's germline CDR1 is KGHDR and CDR2 SFDVKD. J lost 4 bases, V lost 4 bases, and 5 bases had no gene match. This CDR3 has 15 residues. The CDR3 nucleotides read TGTGCCACCAGTGAAGGCGGGACTAGCGCAGAGACCCAGTACTTC. Amino acid sequence: CATSEGGTSAETQYF.

The genes are TRBV5-1 and TRBJ2-3; 10 nucleotides line up with TRBD1. CDR3 length equals 15 residues. Germline V gene sequence: CDR1 SGHRS, CDR2 YFSETQ. The V segment lost 4 bases and the J segment 5 bases; nucleotides outside the gene matches: 7. The CDR3 protein is CASSRRGQGQDTQYF. The CDR3 DNA is TGCGCCAGCAGCCGCCGGGGACAGGGGCAAGATACGCAGTATTTT.

The V gene is TRBV5-4, the J gene TRBJ2-7, with 7 positions matching TRBD1. This CDR3 contains 14 residues. Per the germline V gene, CDR1 is SGHNT and CDR2 is YYREEE (reference sequence). With V trimmed by 3 bases and J by 5 bases, 8 bases remained unmatched. The CDR3 DNA follows: TGTGCCAGCAGCTGGCAACAGGGGTCCAACGAGCAGTACTTC. The encoded protein is CASSWQQGSNEQYF.

The rearrangement joins TRBV28 to TRBJ2-1, with D maybe TRBD2 (6 bases). The CDR3 is made up of 17 amino acids. V was cut by 7 bases and J by 1 base, with 20 bases left in between. CDR1 and CDR2 from the germline V gene are MDHEN and SYDVKM. CDR3 residues: CASTPPGGSGSYNEQFF. As DNA, the CDR3 is TGTGCCAGCACCCCACCCGGGGGTAGCGGATCCTACAATGAGCAGTTCTTC.

V usage is TRBV5-4 and J usage is TRBJ1-2; 7 bases are a match to TRBD1. The germline V gene has CDR1 SGHNT and CDR2 YYREEE (reference sequence). V lost 0 bases and J lost 8; bases outside the gene matches: 4. The CDR3 spans 13 residues. The CDR3 region is CASSLVGGQGYTF. In DNA, the CDR3 is TGTGCCAGCAGCTTGGTAGGGGGCCAGGGCTACACCTTC.

This chain uses TRBV27 with TRBJ2-5; D is unclear. Trimming removed 1 base at V and 12 bases at J, with 9 bases between. CDR1 and CDR2 from the germline V gene are MNHEY and SMNVEV (reference sequence). The CDR3 has 11 amino acids. CDR3 coding DNA: TGTGCCAGCAGTTTATTTGTAGGAGAGTACTTC. Amino acids: CASSLFVGEYF.

The V and J genes are TRBV28 and TRBJ1-2; the match to TRBD1 covers 8 bases. Germline V gene data show CDR1 as MDHEN and CDR2 as SYDVKM. This CDR3 has 14 residues. Germline trimming cut 8 bases from V and 4 bases from J; bases unmatched to any gene: 9. CDR3 residues: CASRRGQGSYGYTF. Written as DNA, the CDR3 is TGTGCCAGCCGTCGTGGACAGGGAAGCTATGGCTACACCTTC.

This clone was recorded only once. The chain has TRBV4-1 and TRBJ1-5; D uncertain. Germline V CDR1 and CDR2: MGHRA, YSYEKL. CDR3 length equals 15 residues. The V end was cut by 4 bases, the J end by 0 bases, with 10 bases between. Here the CDR3 reads CASSPWENSNQPQHF. The CDR3, as DNA: TGCGCCAGCAGCCCCTGGGAGAATAGCAATCAGCCCCAGCATTTT.